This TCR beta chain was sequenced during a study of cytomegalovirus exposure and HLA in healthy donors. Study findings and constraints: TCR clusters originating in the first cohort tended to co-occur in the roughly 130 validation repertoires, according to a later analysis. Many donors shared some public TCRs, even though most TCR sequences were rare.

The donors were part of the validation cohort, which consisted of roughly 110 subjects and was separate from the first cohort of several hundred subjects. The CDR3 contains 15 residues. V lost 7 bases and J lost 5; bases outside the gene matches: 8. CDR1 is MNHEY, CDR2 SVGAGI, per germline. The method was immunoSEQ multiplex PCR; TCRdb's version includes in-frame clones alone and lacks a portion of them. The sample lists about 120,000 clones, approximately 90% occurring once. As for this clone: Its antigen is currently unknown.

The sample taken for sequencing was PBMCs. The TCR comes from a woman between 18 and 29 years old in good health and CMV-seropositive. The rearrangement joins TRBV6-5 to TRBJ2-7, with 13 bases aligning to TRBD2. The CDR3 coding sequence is TGTGCCAGCAACCCTACTAGCGGGGGGGACCACGAGCAGTACTTC. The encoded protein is CASNPTSGGDHEQYF.